This entry lists 14 T cell receptor beta chains sequenced from one sample in a study of T cells expressing NK-cell markers (dated by TCRdb to between 2020 and 2021). The library was built by means of 5' RACE. The data were produced on an Illumina HiSeq 2000. Once TCRdb had reprocessed the reads, it stored one entry per CDR3 protein sequence and supplied no DNA. The sample's clone listing holds about 380,000 distinct CDR3 sequences. Around 4.9% of the sample rests with the top ten. Sequencing was carried out using blood T cells: a sorted CD56 or NKG2C T cell subset, CD4+ or CD8+ T cells, or bulk PBMC T cells (not recorded which). These receptor sequences come from a man between 18 and 69 years old in good health.

The chain carries TRBV29-1 and TRBJ1-2; the TCRdb call, TRBD1, lacks DNA for checking. The V gene's germline CDR1 is SQVTM and CDR2 ANQGSEA. The CDR3 runs 13 residues. The CDR3 loop reads CIAQGGFSQGYTF.

The chain uses TRBV28 and TRBJ2-5; the TRBD1 assignment by TCRdb is unverifiable without DNA. Per germline, CDR1 MDHEN and CDR2 SYDVKM. This CDR3 spans 14 amino acids. CDR3 loop: CASSSYRGRETQYF.

The chain carries TRBV3-1 and TRBJ1-2; the D call of TRBD1 rests on TCRdb alone, since no DNA is present to check it. The CDR3 is 14 amino acids. The germline V gene encodes CDR1 LGHDT and CDR2 YNNKEL (reference sequence). This chain's CDR3 is CASSLWDRDYGYTF.

The J gene is TRBJ2-1, the V gene TRBV20-1. The CDR3 loop spans 15 amino acids. Germline CDR1 and CDR2: DFQATT and SNEGSKA (reference sequence). CDR3 region: CSARTRQTRNNEQFF.

This chain uses TRBV10-3 with TRBJ2-7; TCRdb picks TRBD1, but there is no DNA to check that call. The CDR3 sequence is 13 residues long. Per germline, CDR1 ENHRY and CDR2 SYGVKD. The CDR3 sequence is CAIRKGPLYEQYF.

The chain links TRBV12-3 or TRBV12-4 to TRBJ1-2; TCRdb calls TRBD1, which cannot be checked without DNA. The CDR3 consists of 15 residues. The CDR3 region is CASSLGAGHSYGYTF.

CDR3 amino acids: CASTPPRRRGYTF. The rearrangement links TRBV19 to TRBJ1-2. Germline V lookup: CDR1 LNHDA, CDR2 SQIVND (reference sequence). The CDR3 covers 13 residues. Full variable domain (rest looked up from reference TRBV19 and TRBJ1-2): DGGITQSPKYLFRKEGQNVTLSCEQNLNHDAMYWYRQDPGQGLRLIYYSQIVNDFQKGDIAEGYSVSREKKESFPLTVTSAQKNPTAFYLCASTPPRRRGYTFGSGTRLTVV.

J is TRBJ2-2 and V is TRBV12-3 or TRBV12-4; there is no DNA to check the TCRdb D call of TRBD2. This CDR3 has 15 residues. CDR3 in amino acids: CASRSPGLAVGELFF.

The V and J genes are TRBV3-1 and TRBJ2-1; TCRdb lists TRBD1, though no DNA is available to test this call. CDR3 length: 16 residues. The germline V gene encodes CDR1 LGHDT and CDR2 YNNKEL (reference sequence). CDR3 in amino acids: CASSHVGQGKYNEQFF.

The chain has TRBV12-3 or TRBV12-4 and TRBJ2-1. There are 15 residues in the CDR3. The CDR3 sequence: CASSLANGWSNEQFF.

The J gene is TRBJ2-7, the V gene TRBV6-2 or TRBV6-3. This CDR3 comprises 15 residues. Germline CDR1 and CDR2: MNHEY and SVGEGT. CDR3: CASSYRGQGVYAQYF.

V gene TRBV20-1 combines with J gene TRBJ2-5; with no DNA, the TCRdb D assignment of TRBD1 cannot be verified. Per germline, CDR1 DFQATT and CDR2 SNEGSKA (reference sequence). The CDR3 runs 16 residues. The CDR3 sequence: CSAPMNSGTGRETQYF.

This chain connects TRBV3-1 to TRBJ1-4; TCRdb designates TRBD1, a call that cannot be tested without DNA. CDR3 length: 16 residues. CDR1 is LGHDT and CDR2 is YNNKEL in the germline V gene (reference sequence). CDR3 sequence reads: CASSQHRTGGDEKLFF.

The chain uses TRBV27 and TRBJ2-1; TCRdb picks TRBD1, but there is no DNA to check that call. The V gene's germline CDR1 is MNHEY and CDR2 SMNVEV (reference sequence). This CDR3 contains 13 residues. The CDR3 spells CASKDRFYNEQFF.